This TCR beta chain was documented in a study of beta chain features in type 1 diabetes. The sequenced template was cDNA made from the entire isolated RNA. Clones were read by immunoSEQ multiplex PCR, and TCRdb kept only the in-frame ones, dropping some. The sample gives almost 250,000 clones, less than 15% of which show up once; 0.025% to 0.03% is in the top ten. Germline assignment: CDR1 MNHEY and CDR2 SMNVEV (reference sequence). Deletions cut 4 bases from V and 0 bases from J, with 13 bases between. The CDR3 runs to 15 residues. This TCR derives from a woman aged 40 to 49 in good health. Input material: naive CD4+ T cells from blood. This sequence joins TRBV27 and TRBJ2-7, with D possibly matching TRBD2 (5 bases). The CDR3 loop is CASSSPGLSSYEQYF. Here the CDR3 DNA reads TGTGCCAGCAGTTCCCCGGGGTTAAGCTCCTACGAGCAGTACTTC.